This paragraph reports one TCR beta chain. A much larger clone sits a single nucleotide away, making a read error possible. This entry is derived from a study of blood T cells in healthy people across ages. In the study overall: Capturing about one barcoded beta molecule per two T cells was achieved by template switching.

The authors ran a second PCR of about 7 to 11 cycles using a sample-barcoded 5' primer and a J-beta primer mix. TCRdb analysed the 5' RACE reads with MiXCR anew, one entry per CDR3 protein. The table includes roughly 680,000 distinct CDR3 sequences, more than 45% detected once. This CDR3 region has 15 residues. Per germline, CDR1 SGHTA and CDR2 FQGNSA. V shed 1 base and J 7 bases; nucleotides not matched to a gene: 6. Sequenced sample: blood. J is TRBJ2-1 and V is TRBV7-2; 8 bases are shared with TRBD2. This clonotype was obtained from a woman older than 75 in good health. This chain's CDR3 is CASSLESGRLNEQFF. CDR3 DNA: TGTGCCAGCAGCTTAGAGAGCGGGAGATTAAATGAGCAGTTCTTC.